This is a list of T cell receptor beta chains from one sample in a study of siplizumab effects on memory and regulatory T cells. Data came from immunoSEQ multiplex PCR; TCRdb stores just in-frame clones and leaves some out. The data hold roughly 110,000 clones, with 93% observed a single time. The material sequenced was non-Treg CD4+ T cells sorted from blood. These receptors originate from a human donor in good health. CDR3s include the opening cysteine and the closing phenylalanine or tryptophan. D genes are given only for firm matches. For some rows the clone size is stated as once, few or many, or as a class when expanded; others skip it.

j_call clone_size v_call d_call cdr3_nt cdr3_aa
TRBJ1-4 . TRBV6-6 . TGTGCCAGCAGTTCCGGAGTTAATGAAAAACTGTTTTTT CASSSGVNEKLFF
TRBJ2-7 few TRBV28 . TGTGCCAGCAGTCGGATGTCCTACGAGCAGTACTTC CASSRMSYEQYF
TRBJ1-2 . TRBV29-1 . TGCAGCGCCGTCTATGGCTACACCTTC CSAVYGYTF
TRBJ1-3 . TRBV18 . TGTGCCAGCTCACCACGTCTCAGGGCTGGAAACACCATATATTTT CASSPRLRAGNTIYF
TRBJ1-4 . TRBV5-1 . TGCGCCAGCAGCTTGATCGCCAGGGACGAAAAACTGTTTTTT CASSLIARDEKLFF
TRBJ2-2 . TRBV9 TRBD1 TGTGCCAGCAGCATACAGGGGGCCGGGGAGCTGTTTTTT CASSIQGAGELFF
TRBJ1-2 . TRBV7-3 TRBD1 TGTGCCAGCAGCGGGACAGGGGTTCTAGGCTACACCTTC CASSGTGVLGYTF
TRBJ2-1 . TRBV4-2 TRBD2 TGTGCCAGCAGCCAAGAAAGGCAGGCGGGGGGGCCGAATGAGCAGTTCTTC CASSQERQAGGPNEQFF
TRBJ1-6 . TRBV27 TRBD1 TGTGCCAGCAGTTCCCCGGGACAGATTAATTCACCCCTCCACTTT CASSSPGQINSPLHF
TRBJ1-2 . TRBV28 TRBD1 TGTGCCAGCAGGAAAACAGGGGCCTATGGCTACACCTTC CASRKTGAYGYTF
TRBJ2-2 once TRBV15 TRBD2 TGTGCCACCAGCAGAGCTGGACTAGCGGCGTTCGTGACCGGGGAGCTGTTTTTT CATSRAGLAAFVTGELFF
TRBJ2-3 once TRBV27 . TGTGCCAGCAGTTTATATAGGGTGCCAGATACGCAGTATTTT CASSLYRVPDTQYF
TRBJ1-4 . TRBV5-4 . TGTGCCAGCAGCTTGCTAAATCCTGGGCTGGATGAAAAACTGTTTTTT CASSLLNPGLDEKLFF
TRBJ2-5 . TRBV7-2 TRBD2 TGTGCCAGCAGCCACGGACTAGCGGGGGGGCAAGAGACCCAGTACTTC CASSHGLAGGQETQYF
TRBJ2-1 . TRBV6-1 TRBD2 TGTGCCAGCAGTGAAAAGCGGGGGAGGAGCTCCTACAATGAGCAGTTCTTC CASSEKRGRSSYNEQFF
TRBJ2-1 . TRBV5-4 TRBD2 TGTGCCAGCAGCCCGGGAACGGGGGGGCCAGGGTACAATGAGCAGTTCTTC CASSPGTGGPGYNEQFF
TRBJ2-7 . TRBV30 . TGTGCCTGGACTGTGGGAGCCTACGAGCAGTACTTC CAWTVGAYEQYF
TRBJ2-2 . TRBV5-4 . TGTGCCAGCAGCTTGGTTAGCACCGGGGAGCTGTTTTTT CASSLVSTGELFF
TRBJ2-1 . TRBV7-2 . TGTGCCAGCAGCTTAGCGCGCAATGAGCAGTTCTTC CASSLARNEQFF
TRBJ2-7 . TRBV4-2 TRBD1 TGTGCCAGCAGCCAAGACGTGGACAGGGACGAGCAGTACTTC CASSQDVDRDEQYF
TRBJ2-6 . TRBV5-4 . TGTGCCAGCAGCTTGGCCGTGGTGTCCGGCTCTGGGGCCAACGTCCTGACTTTC CASSLAVVSGSGANVLTF
TRBJ1-6 once TRBV5-4 . TGTGCCAGCAGCTTACTACATGCGGGTTCACCCCTCCACTTT CASSLLHAGSPLHF
TRBJ2-5 . TRBV10-3 . TGTGCCATCAGTGACAAGCGAGAGACCCAGTACTTC CAISDKRETQYF
TRBJ2-7 . TRBV6-6 . TGTGCCAGCAGTCTCACTAGTTCCGAGCAGTACTTC CASSLTSSEQYF
TRBJ2-3 once TRBV18 . TGTGCCAGCTCACCGGCGGCTAGCACAGATACGCAGTATTTT CASSPAASTDTQYF
TRBJ1-1 . TRBV7-3 . TGTGCCAGCAGCTTAGGGACAATGGGTTCGGAAGCTTTCTTT CASSLGTMGSEAFF
TRBJ2-2 . TRBV6-1 . TGTGCCAGCACCACGGGCTTCGGGGAGCTGTTTTTT CASTTGFGELFF
TRBJ1-6 . TRBV5-6 . TGTGCCAGCAGCCTAACTAGACCCGGGAGCTCCTATAATTCACCCCTCCACTTT CASSLTRPGSSYNSPLHF
TRBJ2-7 . TRBV5-1 . TGCGCCAGCAGCCCGGTCAGGGCCGACTCCTACGAGCAGTACTTC CASSPVRADSYEQYF
TRBJ2-1 . TRBV27 . TGTGCCAGCAGTTTCGGGGCGGAAAATGAGCAGTTCTTC CASSFGAENEQFF
TRBJ1-3 . TRBV6-5 . TGTGCCAGCAGTTTAGGGAAGACCAGCTCTGGAAACACCATATATTTT CASSLGKTSSGNTIYF
TRBJ2-7 . TRBV4-1 TRBD1 TGCGCCAGCAGCCAACTGGGGGCCAGGGGGTCCTACGAGCAGTACTTC CASSQLGARGSYEQYF
TRBJ2-2 . TRBV6-4 . TGTGCCAGCAGGGCGCTGAACACCGGGGAGCTGTTTTTT CASRALNTGELFF
TRBJ2-7 . TRBV27 TRBD2 TGTGCCAGCAGCCGGGCGGCCGGGACTATCTACGAGCAGTACTTC CASSRAAGTIYEQYF
TRBJ2-3 . TRBV7-2 . TGTGCCAGCAGCCTGAGGACAGCCACAGATACGCAGTATTTT CASSLRTATDTQYF
TRBJ2-1 . TRBV9 TRBD2 TGTGCCAGCAGCGGCGGGGGGGCCACCTACAATGAGCAGTTCTTC CASSGGGATYNEQFF
TRBJ2-7 . TRBV7-9 . TGTGCCAGCAGCTCTCAGGGCGGCTACGAGCAGTACTTC CASSSQGGYEQYF
TRBJ2-1 . TRBV5-6 TRBD2 TGTGCCAGCAGCTGGACTAGCGCCTACAATGAGCAGTTCTTC CASSWTSAYNEQFF
TRBJ2-3 . TRBV10-3 . TGTGCCATCAGCCCCGGGACACGGGCAGATACGCAGTATTTT CAISPGTRADTQYF
TRBJ2-3 . TRBV4-1 TRBD2 TGCGCCAGCAGCCAAGACGCGACTAGCGGGAGCACAGATACGCAGTATTTT CASSQDATSGSTDTQYF
TRBJ1-4 . TRBV5-6 TRBD1 TGTGCCAGCAGCCCGACAGGGAGGGAAAAACTGTTTTTT CASSPTGREKLFF
TRBJ2-3 . TRBV7-2 TRBD2 TGTGCCAGCAGCTTGGGGACTAGCGGTGGCACAGATACGCAGTATTTT CASSLGTSGGTDTQYF
TRBJ2-1 . TRBV7-3 TRBD1 TGTGCCAGCAGCTTAAGAGGGACAGGGAATATTAACTACAATGAGCAGTTCTTC CASSLRGTGNINYNEQFF
TRBJ1-2 . TRBV6-4 . TGTGCCAGCAGTGACTCTCCGGGGACTAACTATGGCTACACCTTC CASSDSPGTNYGYTF
TRBJ2-7 once TRBV27 . TGTGCCAGCAGTTTAGACATAGGGGACGAGCAGTACTTC CASSLDIGDEQYF
TRBJ1-1 . TRBV5-6 . TGTGCCAGCAGCTTCCCTCCTATTGGGGGCACTGAAGCTTTCTTT CASSFPPIGGTEAFF
TRBJ2-2 . TRBV6-6 . TGTGCCAGCAGTTACCCCTCGGGGGTTAGAGGGGAGCTGTTTTTT CASSYPSGVRGELFF